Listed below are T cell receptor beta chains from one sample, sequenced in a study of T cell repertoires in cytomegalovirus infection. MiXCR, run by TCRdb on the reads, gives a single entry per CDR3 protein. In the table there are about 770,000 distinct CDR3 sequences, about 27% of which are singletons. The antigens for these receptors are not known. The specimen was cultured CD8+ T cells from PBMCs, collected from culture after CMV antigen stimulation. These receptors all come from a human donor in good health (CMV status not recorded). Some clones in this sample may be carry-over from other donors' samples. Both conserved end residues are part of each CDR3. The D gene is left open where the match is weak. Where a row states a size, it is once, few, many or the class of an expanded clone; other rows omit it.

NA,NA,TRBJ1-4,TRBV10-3,TGTGCCATCAGTGAGACCGGGACTATTAATGAAAAACTGTTTTTT,CAISETGTINEKLFF
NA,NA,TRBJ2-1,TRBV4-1,TGCGCCAGCAGCCAAGAGACTTGGAGGATGTACAATGAGCAGTTCTTC,CASSQETWRMYNEQFF
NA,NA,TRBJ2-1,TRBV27,TGTGCCAGCAGTCCTATTTTTAGCTCCAATGAGCAGTTCTTC,CASSPIFSSNEQFF
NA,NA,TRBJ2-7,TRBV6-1,TGTGCCAGCAGTGAAGGACCTGTTGATACCTACGAGCAGTACTTC,CASSEGPVDTYEQYF
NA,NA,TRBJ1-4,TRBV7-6,TGTGCCAGCAGCTACCGGGACCACTTTGCAACCTATAATGAAAAACTGTTTTTT,CASSYRDHFATYNEKLFF
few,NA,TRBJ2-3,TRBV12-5,TGTGCTAGTGGTTTTTATACGAGGGGTTCAGATACGCAGTATTTT,CASGFYTRGSDTQYF
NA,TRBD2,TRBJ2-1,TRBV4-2,TGTGCCAGCAGCCAAACTAGCGGGGAAGTGGAGCAGTTCTTC,CASSQTSGEVEQFF
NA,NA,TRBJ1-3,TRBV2,TGTGCCAGCAGTGGGGCGGCGAAGTATGGAGACACCATATATTTT,CASSGAAKYGDTIYF
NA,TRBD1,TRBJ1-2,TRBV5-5,TGTGCCAGCAGCGTACAGGGGGGTAACGATGGCTACACCTTC,CASSVQGGNDGYTF
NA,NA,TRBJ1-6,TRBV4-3,TGCGCCAGCAGCCAAGGACAGGAACATAATTCACCCCTCCACTTT,CASSQGQEHNSPLHF
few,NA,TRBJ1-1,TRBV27,TGTGCCAGCAGTTCGAGGGTTGTGAACACTGAAGCTTTCTTT,CASSSRVVNTEAFF
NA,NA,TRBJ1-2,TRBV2,TGTGCCAGCAGGGACGACTATGGCTACACCTTC,CASRDDYGYTF
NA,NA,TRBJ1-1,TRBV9,TGTGCCAGCAGCGCCGGTGGGGGGCAAGGCACTGAAGCTTTCTTT,CASSAGGGQGTEAFF
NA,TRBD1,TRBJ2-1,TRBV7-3,TGTGCCAGCAGGATACAGGGGACTGAGCAGTTCTTC,CASRIQGTEQFF
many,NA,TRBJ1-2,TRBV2,TGTGCCAGCAGTGGGGGCAGGTCCGGCTATGGCTACACCTTC,CASSGGRSGYGYTF
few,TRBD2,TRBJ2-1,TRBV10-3,TGTGCCGTTGGCCGGCTAGCGGGGGCAGGGGGCAACTACAATGAGCAGTTCTTC,CAVGRLAGAGGNYNEQFF
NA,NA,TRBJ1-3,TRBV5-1,TGCGCCAGCAGCTTGGATCAGGGGTCGCCTGGAAACACCATATATTTT,CASSLDQGSPGNTIYF
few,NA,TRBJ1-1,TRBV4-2,TGTGCCAGCAGCCAAGATGCGGGGTGGACTGAAGCTTTCTTT,CASSQDAGWTEAFF
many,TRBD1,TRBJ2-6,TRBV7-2,TGTGCCAGCAGCTTATGGGACAGGGCAACCGGGGCCAACGTCCTGACTTTC,CASSLWDRATGANVLTF
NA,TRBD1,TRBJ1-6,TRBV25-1,TGTGCCAGCATTGGAACAGGGGGCTATAATTCACCCCTCCACTTT,CASIGTGGYNSPLHF
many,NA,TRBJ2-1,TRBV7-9,TGTGCCAGCAGCTTAAGGCTAGCTACTTACAATGAGCAGTTCTTC,CASSLRLATYNEQFF
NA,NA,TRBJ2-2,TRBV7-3,TGTGCCAGCATCCCTGTGGAGGCCGGGGAGCTGTTTTTT,CASIPVEAGELFF
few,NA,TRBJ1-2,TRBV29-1,TGCAGCGCGCCCGGGGAGGGGATTAACTATGGCTACACCTTC,CSAPGEGINYGYTF
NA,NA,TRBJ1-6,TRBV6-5,TGTGCCAGCAGTTACTCGTGGGGGTCCCTATATTCACCCCTCCACTTT,CASSYSWGSLYSPLHF
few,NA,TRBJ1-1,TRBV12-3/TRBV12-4,TGTGCCAGCAGTTTTCTTGCTCCTGAAGCTTTCTTT,CASSFLAPEAFF
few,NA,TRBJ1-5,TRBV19,TGTGCCAGTAGTATACAGGGGTTCTATCAGCCCCAGCATTTT,CASSIQGFYQPQHF